This T cell receptor (beta chain) stems from a study of blood T cell repertoires in COVID-19. Study background: Collection of acute and convalescent COVID-19 samples took place in the United States, Italy and Spain.

The method was immunoSEQ multiplex PCR; TCRdb's version includes in-frame clones alone and lacks a portion of them. The data show under 250,000 clones, about 90% seen once. On this clone: This CDR3 is also generated by other DNA sequences in the sample.

Seattle-derived patients entered the study during active infection and were followed longitudinally. This TCR derives from a man aged 30 to 39 with COVID-19, enrolled during active disease. The sequencing sample was made of peripheral blood.

Here the CDR3 reads CASSLGQGGDTQYF. The CDR3 region has the DNA TGTGCCAGCAGCCTGGGACAGGGGGGGGATACGCAGTATTTT. This chain joins TRBV3-1 (or the pseudogene TRBV3-2) and TRBJ2-3; 11 nucleotides agree with TRBD1. This CDR3 is built from 14 residues. V dropped 4 bases and J dropped 6; count of bases not matched to a gene: 3. Germline values: CDR1 LGHDT, CDR2 YNNKEL (reference sequence).